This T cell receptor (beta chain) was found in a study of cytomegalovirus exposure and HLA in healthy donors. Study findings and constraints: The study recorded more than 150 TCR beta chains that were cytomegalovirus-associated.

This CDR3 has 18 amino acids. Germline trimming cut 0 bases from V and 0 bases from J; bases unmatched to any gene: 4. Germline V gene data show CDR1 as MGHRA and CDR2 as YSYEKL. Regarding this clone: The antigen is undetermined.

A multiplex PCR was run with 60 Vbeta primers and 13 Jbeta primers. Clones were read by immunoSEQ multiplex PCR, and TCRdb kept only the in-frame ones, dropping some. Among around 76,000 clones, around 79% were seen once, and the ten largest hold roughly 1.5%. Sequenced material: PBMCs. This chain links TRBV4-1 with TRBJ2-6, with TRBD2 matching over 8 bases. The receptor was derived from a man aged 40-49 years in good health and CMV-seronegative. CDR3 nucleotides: TGCGCCAGCAGCCAAGACCAGCGGGGGTACTCTGGGGCCAACGTCCTGACTTTC. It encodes CASSQDQRGYSGANVLTF.